This TCR beta chain was sequenced for a study of somatic mutations in cytotoxic T cells in rheumatoid arthritis. Overall study findings and caveats: Patients with a largest CD8+ clone exceeding 20% of CD8+ cells numbered about an eighth of the 65.

Comments on this clone: What it recognizes is unknown.

Profiled with immunoSEQ multiplex PCR; TCRdb holds only in-frame clones, not every one. The data show 12,000 or so clones, approximately 80% seen once. Germline V gene lookup returns CDR1 KGHSH and CDR2 LQKENI. V was trimmed by 3 bases and J by 3 bases, leaving 8 bases between them. The CDR3 spans 13 residues. This rearrangement joins TRBV18 to TRBJ1-1, with D tentatively TRBD1 (6 bases). Sequencing input: CD8+ T cells sorted from blood. The receptor was isolated from a man aged 50 to 60 in good health. DNA of the CDR3: TGTGCCAGCTCACCGGGACAAGACACTGAAGCTTTCTTT. The encoded protein is CASSPGQDTEAFF.